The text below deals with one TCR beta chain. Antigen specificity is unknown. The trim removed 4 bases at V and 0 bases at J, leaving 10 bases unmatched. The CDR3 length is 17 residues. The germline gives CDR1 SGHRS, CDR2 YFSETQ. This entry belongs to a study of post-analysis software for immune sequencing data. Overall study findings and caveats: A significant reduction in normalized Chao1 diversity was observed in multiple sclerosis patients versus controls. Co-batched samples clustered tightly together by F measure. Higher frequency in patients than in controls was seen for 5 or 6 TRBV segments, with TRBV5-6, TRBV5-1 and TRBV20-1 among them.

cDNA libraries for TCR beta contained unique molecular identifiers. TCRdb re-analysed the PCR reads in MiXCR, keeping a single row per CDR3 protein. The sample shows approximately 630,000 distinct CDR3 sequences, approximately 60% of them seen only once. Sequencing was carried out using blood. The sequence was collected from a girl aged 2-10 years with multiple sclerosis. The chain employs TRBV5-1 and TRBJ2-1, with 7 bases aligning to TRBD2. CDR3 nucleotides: TGCGCCAGCAGCCTCGTTTCCGGGGGGACCTCCTACAATGAGCAGTTCTTC. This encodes CASSLVSGGTSYNEQFF.